The next 30 T cell receptor beta chains were all read from a single sample in a study of Graves' ophthalmopathy and Graves' hyperthyroidism. The sequenced template was RNA, covering the TCR beta CDR3 region. HTBI-primed RT-PCR formed the first round, and a multiplex PCR formed the second. Via MiXCR, TCRdb re-called the multiplex PCR reads, giving one row per CDR3 protein. The sample lists over a million distinct CDR3 sequences; about 38% were seen once. The sample was peripheral blood or thyroid tissue (not recorded which). The receptors shown here come from an adult man with Graves' hyperthyroidism.

This clonotype was seen a few times. Possible read error: a much larger clone is one base away. This chain joins TRBV6-5 and TRBJ1-1, with D tentatively TRBD1 (5 bases). The germline V gene has CDR1 MNHEY and CDR2 SVGAGI. The V end was cut by 2 bases, the J end by 4 bases, with 8 bases between. The CDR3 sequence is 13 residues long. DNA of the CDR3: TGTGCCAGCAGTTACGGGGGGAGCACTGAAGCTTTCTTT. Translation gives CASSYGGSTEAFF.

Worth noting for this clonotype: This may be a read error: a much more frequent sequence differs by one nucleotide. The chain couples TRBV12-3 or TRBV12-4 to TRBJ2-7; TRBD2 agrees at 7 bases. CDR3 length: 13 amino acids. CDR3 in amino acids: CASSWGEGYERYF. CDR3 in DNA: TGTGCCAGCAGTTGGGGGGAGGGCTACGAGCGGTACTTC.

About this clonotype: A read error may be the cause here, since a much bigger clone is one base away. This chain links TRBV11-1 with TRBJ1-5; D is uncertain. In germline, CDR1 is SGHAT, CDR2 FQDESV (reference sequence). The CDR3 sequence is 16 residues long. The CDR3 DNA sequence: TGTGCCAGCAGCTCATATGACGGTTATAGCAAACAGCCCCAGCATTTT. The encoded protein is CASSSYDGYSKQPQHF. Supplemented by reference TRBV11-1 and TRBJ1-5, the full variable domain reads EAEVAQSPRYKITEKSQAVAFWCDPISGHATLYWYRQILGQGPELLVQFQDESVVDDSQLPKDRFSAERLKGVDSTLKIQPAELGDSAMYLCASSSYDGYSKQPQHFGDGTRLSIL.

V and J are TRBV5-1 and TRBJ1-4; D unresolved. V was trimmed by 0 bases and J by 8 bases, leaving 14 bases between them. This CDR3 has 15 amino acids. In germline, CDR1 is SGHRS, CDR2 YFSETQ. CDR3 DNA sequence: TGCGCCAGCAGCTTGGGCCGCCGGGCAGAGGAAAAACTGTTTTTT. Protein: CASSLGRRAEEKLFF.

This clonotype has at least ten counts. The genes are TRBV29-1 and TRBJ2-7, with 11 bases lining up with TRBD1. The CDR3 runs to 15 residues. Germline V gives CDR1 SQVTM, CDR2 ANQGSEA. V was pared by 6 bases and J by 1 base, with 8 bases of the junction left unmatched. The CDR3 DNA is TGCAGCGTGGGGACAGGGGGATCCTTGTCCTACGAGCAGTACTTC. This sequence encodes CSVGTGGSLSYEQYF.

This chain joins TRBV6-2 or TRBV6-3 and TRBJ2-1; a possible D gene is TRBD1 (5 bases). V was clipped by 6 bases and J by 7 bases, with 13 bases between them. CDR1 is MNHEY, CDR2 SVGEGT, per germline. This CDR3 has 13 residues. The CDR3 DNA reads as TGTGCCAGCAGCCCGGACACGTCGAATGAGCAGTTCTTC. Translated: CASSPDTSNEQFF.

This clonotype was found a few times. An end of the junction differs from the germline gene, which may be a read error. V and J are TRBV2 and TRBJ1-2, with D hard to call. The CDR3 is made up of 15 amino acids. In germline, CDR1 is SNHLY, CDR2 FYNNEI. The CDR3 reads CASSLNRESGYGYTF. The CDR3 region has the DNA TGCGCCAGCAGCCTAAATCGGGAGTCTGGGTATGGCTACACCTTC. The variable domain in full, completed from reference TRBV2 and TRBJ1-2, reads EPEVTQTPSHQVTQMGQEVILRCVPISNHLYFYWYRQILGQKVEFLVSFYNNEISEKSEIFDDQFSVERPDGSNFTLKIRSTKLEDSAMYFCASSLNRESGYGYTFGSGTRLTVV.

The chain has TRBV5-1 and TRBJ2-6; TRBD1 is a possible D gene (6 bases). Per germline, CDR1 SGHRS and CDR2 YFSETQ. CDR3 length: 14 amino acids. V was shortened by 3 bases and J by 11 bases, with 15 bases between the two germline ends. CDR3 in DNA: TGCGCCAGCAGCTGGGGCAGGGGAGCCTACGTCCTGACTTTC. Its translation: CASSWGRGAYVLTF.

Many counts were recorded for this clonotype. J is TRBJ2-5 and V is TRBV5-1; a weak D match, TRBD1 (5 bases). The CDR3 is 14 residues long. Trimming removed 2 bases at V and 5 bases at J, with 13 bases between. Germline assignment: CDR1 SGHRS and CDR2 YFSETQ. The CDR3 protein is CASSFSRAGETQYF. The DNA for the CDR3 is TGCGCCAGCAGCTTTTCCAGGGCCGGGGAGACCCAGTACTTC.

This clonotype was counted a single time. J is TRBJ2-5 and V is TRBV7-9; 9 nucleotides align to TRBD1. The CDR3 is made up of 18 amino acids. V trimming: 1 base; J trimming: 4 bases; junction bases outside the gene matches: 13. Germline V lookup: CDR1 SEHNR, CDR2 FQNEAQ (reference sequence). The CDR3 DNA sequence: TGTGCCAGCAGCTTAGACAGGGGGCATGAAAAACTGTTAGAGACCCAGTACTTC. It yields the protein CASSLDRGHEKLLETQYF.

This clonotype was seen a handful of times. The V gene is TRBV4-3, the J gene TRBJ1-4, with D possibly matching TRBD1 (5 bases). Trimming removed 1 base from V and 5 bases from J, with 8 bases in between. Germline V gene data show CDR1 as LGHNA and CDR2 as YSLEER. This CDR3 has 14 amino acids. The CDR3 loop is CASSQGRENEKLFF. Here the CDR3 DNA reads TGCGCCAGCAGCCAAGGCAGGGAAAATGAAAAACTGTTTTTT.

This clonotype was seen ten or more times. The chain couples TRBV6-2 or TRBV6-3 to TRBJ1-2; D perhaps matches TRBD1 (5 bases). CDR1 is MNHEY and CDR2 is SVGEGT in the germline V gene. The length of the CDR3 is 14 residues. Trimming removed 5 bases at V and 1 base at J, with 11 bases between. CDR3 sequence reads: CASSPDSVNYGYTF. Written as DNA, the CDR3 is TGTGCCAGCAGTCCTGACAGCGTTAACTATGGCTACACCTTC.

This clonotype was seen repeatedly, ten times or more. This chain links TRBV10-3 with TRBJ1-4, with 7 bases aligning to TRBD1. CDR1 is ENHRY, CDR2 SYGVKD, per germline. The CDR3 length is 13 residues. J gave up 3 bases and V 10 bases, and 5 bases lay outside the gene matches. As DNA, the CDR3 is TGTGCCACCCAGGGGGAGGCTAATGAAAAACTGTTTTTT. This codes for CATQGEANEKLFF.

About this clonotype: This clone may be a read error of a much larger clone one base away. This chain connects TRBV4-3 to TRBJ1-1; D gene ambiguous. The CDR3 has 14 residues. Germline CDR1 reads LGHNA; CDR2 reads YSLEER. The CDR3 nucleotides are TGCGCCAGCAGCCAAGGCAGCCTGAACACTGAAGCTTCCTTT. It encodes CASSQGSLNTEASF.

This clonotype was recorded at least ten times. The rearrangement uses TRBV7-9 and TRBJ1-6; 9 nucleotides align to TRBD1. The CDR3 length is 14 residues. Germline assignment: CDR1 SEHNR and CDR2 FQNEAQ (reference sequence). With 4 bases clipped from V and 10 bases from J, the junction kept 5 bases outside the gene matches. DNA for the CDR3: TGTGCCAGCAGCTCGGACAGGGGAGGCTCACCCCTCCACTTT. Translation: CASSSDRGGSPLHF.

On this clonotype itself: With a much larger clone just one base away, this may be a read error. The CDR3 end shows no conserved phenylalanine or tryptophan, and so a read error is likely. The DNA is omitted, as the CDR3 cannot be located on it reliably, and the CDR3 follows TCRdb's listing. This chain links TRBV6-5 with TRBJ2-7; the DNA was not used to check the table's D call, TRBD1. The CDR3 contains 12 residues when both ends are counted. Germline CDR1 is MNHEY and CDR2 is SVGAGI. The CDR3 sequence is CASRELTGSPYL.

This clonotype was observed at least ten times. V and J are TRBV15 and TRBJ1-5; D is unclear. Trimming stripped 0 bases from V and 5 bases from J, with 8 bases between. CDR1 LNHNV and CDR2 YYDKDF come from the germline V gene (reference sequence). The CDR3 spans 14 residues. CDR3 sequence (DNA): TGTGCCACCAGCAGAGATCTGGGATATCAGCCCCAGCATTTT. Residues: CATSRDLGYQPQHF.

A word on this clonotype: The junction shows a germline mismatch at one end, possibly a read error. This chain uses TRBV13 with TRBJ2-6; D is perhaps TRBD1 (5 bases). The CDR3 has 18 residues. In germline, CDR1 is PRHDT, CDR2 FYEKMQ (reference sequence). This CDR3 reads CASSLGYRKSSGANVLTF. CDR3 DNA: TGTGCCAGCAGTTTAGGGTACAGGAAGTCCTCTGGGGCCAACGTCCTGACTTTC.

This clonotype turned up a few times. The chain links TRBV6-2 or TRBV6-3 to TRBJ2-5; D is possibly TRBD2 (6 bases). This CDR3 has 16 amino acids. The germline V and J ends were trimmed by 2 bases and 4 bases, with 17 bases remaining between them. Germline V lookup: CDR1 MNHEY, CDR2 SVGEGT. The CDR3, as DNA: TGTGCCAGCAGTTACGACGGGACTGTGGCGGGAGAGACCCAGTACTTC. It is translated as CASSYDGTVAGETQYF.

This clonotype was seen ten or more times. The chain links TRBV5-6 to TRBJ2-7; D ambiguous. There are 11 residues in the CDR3. The ends were cut back, 2 bases at V and 5 bases at J, with 5 bases in the middle. Germline CDR1 is SGHDT and CDR2 is YYEEEE. The DNA for the CDR3 is TGTGCCAGCAGCTTACTCCACGAGCAGTACTTC. Its protein is CASSLLHEQYF.

The table lists this clonotype with many counts. The V gene is TRBV10-3, the J gene TRBJ1-4, with 9 bases that match TRBD1. There are 17 residues in the CDR3. Germline V gene data show CDR1 as ENHRY and CDR2 as SYGVKD. V shed 5 bases, J shed 4 bases, and the junction held 11 bases outside the gene matches. In DNA, the CDR3 is TGTGCCATCAGTACCTCCGGGACAGGGAATAATAATGAAAAACTGTTTTTT. Protein sequence: CAISTSGTGNNNEKLFF.

This clonotype was counted once. This chain connects TRBV10-3 to TRBJ2-7; D not certain. This CDR3 is 14 amino acids long. The germline V gene encodes CDR1 ENHRY and CDR2 SYGVKD. V was pared by 0 bases and J by 3 bases, with 9 bases between. For the CDR3, the DNA is TGTGCCATCAGTGAGTCCTTTACGGGCTACGAGCAGTACTTC. Its translation: CAISESFTGYEQYF.

This clonotype turned up a few times. This chain uses TRBV10-3 with TRBJ2-7, with 9 bases fitting TRBD2. J was trimmed by 5 bases and V by 6 bases; bases with no gene match: 5. CDR3 length equals 13 residues. Germline V gene data show CDR1 as ENHRY and CDR2 as SYGVKD. The CDR3 coding sequence is TGTGCCATCAGGCGGGAGGGCGTCAACGAGCAGTACTTC. It is translated as CAIRREGVNEQYF.

This clonotype was seen a handful of times. This chain uses TRBV11-2 with TRBJ1-2, with D possibly matching TRBD1 (6 bases). CDR3 length: 16 residues. In germline, CDR1 is SGHAT, CDR2 FQNNGV. The V and J ends lost 0 bases and 4 bases respectively, with 15 bases between them. The CDR3 nucleotides are TGTGCCAGCAGCTTAGACCCCCACAGGGTGTCCTATGGCTACACCTTC. Amino acids: CASSLDPHRVSYGYTF.

Many counts were recorded for this clonotype. The rearrangement joins TRBV7-9 to TRBJ1-1, with 7 bases identical to TRBD1. V gave up 5 bases and J gave up 10 bases; unmatched junction bases: 7. There are 12 residues in the CDR3. The germline V gene encodes CDR1 SEHNR and CDR2 FQNEAQ (reference sequence). CDR3 sequence: CASSQGQFRAFF. In nucleotides, the CDR3 is TGTGCCAGCAGCCAGGGACAGTTTAGAGCTTTCTTT.

V usage is TRBV19 and J usage is TRBJ1-5, with 8 bases that match TRBD1. The CDR3 is made up of 15 amino acids. CDR1 and CDR2 (germline): LNHDA, SQIVND (reference sequence). The junction had 6 bases not matched to a gene; V was cut back by 6 bases and J by 2 bases. The CDR3 is CASRQGESGNQPQHF. As DNA, the CDR3 is TGTGCCAGTAGACAGGGGGAATCGGGCAATCAGCCCCAGCATTTT.

In regard to this clonotype: A much bigger clone sits one base away, suggesting this may be a read error. J is TRBJ2-7 and V is TRBV10-3, with D possibly matching TRBD1 (5 bases). Germline CDR1 and CDR2: ENHRY and SYGVKD. The CDR3 totals 15 residues. The CDR3 loop is CAISRNPGLSCEQYF. CDR3 DNA: TGTGCCATCAGCCGAAACCCAGGGCTCTCCTGCGAGCAGTACTTC.

V usage is TRBV29-1 and J usage is TRBJ2-7, with D uncertain. CDR1 and CDR2 (germline): SQVTM, ANQGSEA. CDR3 length equals 13 residues. Between the trimmed V and J ends, which lost 8 bases and 1 base, there was a span of 15 bases. The chain's CDR3 is CSYFRVSSYEQYF. CDR3 sequence (DNA): TGCAGCTACTTCCGGGTCTCATCCTACGAGCAGTACTTC.

This clonotype occurred many times. J is TRBJ2-5 and V is TRBV7-2, with TRBD1 identical over 7 bases. The CDR3 consists of 16 residues. V lost 1 base and J lost 2; bases outside the gene matches: 7. Germline V gives CDR1 SGHTA, CDR2 FQGNSA. The CDR3 nucleotides read TGTGCCAGCAGCTTAGTGCTAGGGACAGTGCAAGAGACCCAGTACTTC. Residues: CASSLVLGTVQETQYF.

This clonotype was seen ten or more times. The chain is built from TRBV6-5 and TRBJ2-7; possible D gene TRBD1, 5 bases. The CDR3 totals 14 residues. V was shortened by 5 bases and J by 1 base, with 12 bases between the two germline ends. Germline CDR1 and CDR2: MNHEY and SVGAGI. The CDR3 here is CASSTSQASYEQYF. In DNA form, the CDR3 reads TGTGCCAGCAGTACGTCACAGGCATCCTACGAGCAGTACTTC.